The 19 T cell receptor beta chains given below trace back to one sample, sequenced in a study of shared clonotypes between healthy human individuals. Clones were read by immunoSEQ multiplex PCR, and TCRdb kept only the in-frame ones, dropping some. The sample lists around 2.3 million clones; approximately 94% were seen once. Sequencing used naive CD4+ T cells sorted from blood. Regarding subset: CD45RA+ positively selected. These receptors all stem from a man aged 18 to 30 in good health.

In its sample, this clone was seen a few times. The chain employs TRBV2 and TRBJ1-6; D remains unclear. Looked up from germline, CDR1 is SNHLY and CDR2 is FYNNEI. The CDR3 is made up of 14 amino acids. The V end lost 3 bases, the J end lost 11 bases, and 14 bases lay between the germline ends. The CDR3 bases are TGTGCCAGCAGTGAGCAAGTAAATCTGACACCCCTCCACTTT. This gives the protein CASSEQVNLTPLHF.

This sequence joins TRBV5-1 and TRBJ2-5; no definite D call. The CDR3 loop spans 14 amino acids. The V gene's germline CDR1 is SGHRS and CDR2 YFSETQ. V shed 2 bases and J shed 5 bases, with 13 bases lying between them. CDR3: CASSFYGSEETQYF. The CDR3 nucleotides read TGCGCCAGCAGCTTCTACGGGTCGGAGGAGACCCAGTACTTC.

The CDR3 region is CAWRQTGGNYGYTF. The CDR3 DNA is TGTGCCTGGAGGCAGACAGGGGGCAACTATGGCTACACCTTC. The chain combines TRBV30 with TRBJ1-2, with 10 bases aligning to TRBD1. The CDR3 runs 14 residues. The V and J ends lost 3 bases and 2 bases, in that order; junction bases with no gene match: 3. Germline CDR1 is GTSNPN and CDR2 is SVGIG (reference sequence).

CDR3 coding DNA: TGTGCCAGTAGTATAATCGACAGGGGCCTTAATCAGCCCCAGCATTTT. Protein: CASSIIDRGLNQPQHF. The chain is built from TRBV19 and TRBJ1-5; TRBD1 agrees at 8 bases. The trim removed 2 bases at V and 4 bases at J, leaving 7 bases unmatched. CDR1 is LNHDA and CDR2 is SQIVND in the germline V gene (reference sequence). There are 16 residues in the CDR3.

J is TRBJ1-1 and V is TRBV15; D is undetermined. This CDR3 spans 14 amino acids. Per the germline V gene, CDR1 is LNHNV and CDR2 is YYDKDF (reference sequence). V was pared by 1 base and J by 5 bases, with 11 bases between. The CDR3 DNA reads TGTGCCACCAGCAGAGGCGGGGTTGCGACTGAAGCTTTCTTT. It codes for CATSRGGVATEAFF.

The chain joins TRBV13 to TRBJ2-7; D uncertain. Trimming removed 5 bases from V and 0 bases from J, with 5 bases in between. The CDR3 totals 12 residues. Germline V gives CDR1 PRHDT, CDR2 FYEKMQ (reference sequence). As DNA, the CDR3 is TGTGCCAGCAGCACCGACTCCTACGAGCAGTACTTC. Translated: CASSTDSYEQYF.

This sequence joins TRBV29-1 and TRBJ2-7, with D uncertain. Germline CDR1 SQVTM, CDR2 ANQGSEA. Deletions cut 4 bases from V and 6 bases from J, with 19 bases between. The CDR3 spans 14 residues. The CDR3 reads CSVARALGTTEQYF. The CDR3 DNA reads TGCAGCGTTGCGCGTGCTCTGGGAACTACCGAGCAGTACTTC.

This chain uses TRBV12-2 with TRBJ1-1; the table's D gene call, TRBD1, was not cross checked with the DNA. TRBV12-2 is shown as a pseudogene. This CDR3 is 14 amino acids long. The CDR3 sequence is CASRSQQLTTEAFF. In DNA form, the CDR3 reads TGTGCAAGTCGCTCACAACAGTTGACAACTGAAGCTTTCTTT.

The chain links TRBV25-1 to TRBJ1-1; tentatively, D is TRBD1 (5 bases). With 3 bases removed from V and 3 bases from J, the gap between germline ends came to 14 bases. The CDR3 is 15 amino acids. Per germline, CDR1 MGHDK and CDR2 SYGVNS. CDR3: CASSDLAKGDTEAFF. In nucleotides, the CDR3 is TGTGCCAGCAGTGATCTAGCTAAAGGGGACACTGAAGCTTTCTTT. Combining the CDR3 with reference TRBV25-1 and TRBJ1-1 gives the whole variable domain EADIYQTPRYLVIGTGKKITLECSQTMGHDKMYWYQQDPGMELHLIHYSYGVNSTEKGDLSSESTVSRIRTEHFPLTLESARPSHTSQYLCASSDLAKGDTEAFFGQGTRLTVV.

This chain links TRBV19 with TRBJ2-7; D assignment may be TRBD1 or TRBD2 (6 bases each). The V gene's germline CDR1 is LNHDA and CDR2 SQIVND (reference sequence). Trimming left V 6 bases short and J 2 bases short, with 17 bases between. This CDR3 contains 15 residues. CDR3 DNA sequence: TGTGCCAGTAGGGCTACCGGGGGCGGAACCTACGAGCAGTACTTC. Its translation is CASRATGGGTYEQYF. The full variable domain, rest sourced from reference TRBV19 and TRBJ2-7, is DGGITQSPKYLFRKEGQNVTLSCEQNLNHDAMYWYRQDPGQGLRLIYYSQIVNDFQKGDIAEGYSVSREKKESFPLTVTSAQKNPTAFYLCASRATGGGTYEQYFGPGTRLTVT.

The gene calls are TRBV18 and TRBJ1-1, with unresolved D. The germline V and J ends were trimmed by 0 bases and 2 bases, with 10 bases remaining between them. The CDR3 is 15 amino acids. Germline values: CDR1 KGHSH, CDR2 LQKENI. The CDR3 reads CASSPPARENTEAFF. In nucleotides, the CDR3 is TGTGCCAGCTCACCACCGGCGCGGGAAAACACTGAAGCTTTCTTT.

The chain combines TRBV5-1 with TRBJ2-5, with TRBD1 matching over 10 bases. The CDR3 sequence is 16 residues long. Trimming removed 0 bases from V and 5 bases from J; junction bases left unmatched: 7. The germline gives CDR1 SGHRS, CDR2 YFSETQ. CDR3 sequence: CASSLAGTGALETQYF. CDR3 DNA: TGCGCCAGCAGCTTGGCCGGGACAGGGGCGCTGGAGACCCAGTACTTC.

This chain links TRBV5-1 with TRBJ2-2, with D possibly called TRBD1 or TRBD2 (5 bases each). Germline lookup yields CDR1 SGHRS and CDR2 YFSETQ. The CDR3 consists of 14 residues. V was clipped by 6 bases and J by 6 bases, with 15 bases between them. CDR3 protein: CASIRGPESGELFF. CDR3 DNA: TGCGCCAGCATACGGGGCCCCGAGTCCGGGGAGCTGTTTTTT. Filled out from reference TRBV5-1 and TRBJ2-2, the complete variable domain reads KAGVTQTPRYLIKTRGQQVTLSCSPISGHRSVSWYQQTPGQGLQFLFEYFSETQRNKGNFPGRFSGRQFSNSRSEMNVSTLELGDSALYLCASIRGPESGELFFGEGSRLTVL.

V gene TRBV5-1 combines with J gene TRBJ2-5; 8 bases agree with TRBD2. CDR1 is SGHRS and CDR2 is YFSETQ in the germline V gene. The trim removed 0 bases at V and 4 bases at J, leaving 5 bases unmatched. This CDR3 has 15 residues. In DNA form, the CDR3 reads TGCGCCAGCAGCTTGGAGGGGACTAGAGGAGAGACCCAGTACTTC. Its protein product is CASSLEGTRGETQYF. The full variable domain, with the rest looked up from reference TRBV5-1 and TRBJ2-5, is KAGVTQTPRYLIKTRGQQVTLSCSPISGHRSVSWYQQTPGQGLQFLFEYFSETQRNKGNFPGRFSGRQFSNSRSEMNVSTLELGDSALYLCASSLEGTRGETQYFGPGTRLLVL.

The chain's CDR3 is CASSNPTGGNEKLFF. The CDR3 DNA follows: TGTGCCAGCAGTAACCCGACAGGGGGTAATGAAAAACTGTTTTTT. The V and J genes are TRBV6-1 and TRBJ1-4, with 9 nucleotides matching TRBD1. There are 15 residues in the CDR3. V shed 5 bases, J shed 4 bases, and the junction held 5 bases outside the gene matches. Germline values: CDR1 MNHNS, CDR2 SASEGT.

The genes are TRBV5-4 and TRBJ2-1; D unclear. CDR1 and CDR2 (germline): SGHNT, YYREEE (reference sequence). V lost 4 bases, J lost 8 bases, and 22 bases lay in between. The CDR3 loop spans 16 amino acids. DNA for the CDR3: TGTGCCAGCAGCCTTGGTTCGGGTCTAGGTCTCCATGAGCAGTTCTTC. Translating it yields CASSLGSGLGLHEQFF. Based on the CDR3 plus reference TRBV5-4 and TRBJ2-1, the full variable domain is ETGVTQSPTHLIKTRGQQVTLRCSSQSGHNTVSWYQQALGQGPQFIFQYYREEENGRGNFPPRFSGLQFPNYSSELNVNALELDDSALYLCASSLGSGLGLHEQFFGPGTRLTVL.

The rearrangement links TRBV30 to TRBJ1-2; 11 positions match TRBD1. The V gene's germline CDR1 is GTSNPN and CDR2 SVGIG (reference sequence). The ends lost 8 bases at V and 5 bases at J; junction bases unmatched: 7. This CDR3 region has 13 residues. The CDR3 DNA reads as TGTGCCCGGCTAAGGGACAGGGGGTATGGCTACACCTTC. This sequence encodes CARLRDRGYGYTF.

The gene calls are TRBV2 and TRBJ1-6; a possible D gene is TRBD1 (6 bases). The length of the CDR3 is 14 residues. Germline V gene sequence: CDR1 SNHLY, CDR2 FYNNEI. V lost 4 bases to trimming and J lost 9 bases, with 13 bases between them. CDR3 nucleotide sequence: TGTGCCAGCAGTGGTGCAGGGGTGGTTTCACCCCTCCACTTT. It is translated as CASSGAGVVSPLHF.

The chain has TRBV6-5 and TRBJ2-7; 10 nucleotides agree with TRBD1. CDR3 length: 14 amino acids. Looked up from germline, CDR1 is MNHEY and CDR2 is SVGAGI. V trimming: 5 bases; J trimming: 3 bases; junction bases outside the gene matches: 4. The DNA of the CDR3 is TGTGCCAGCAGTCGGGACAGGGGTCTCTACGAGCAGTACTTC. Translated: CASSRDRGLYEQYF.